Shown below are 30 T cell receptor beta chains from a single sample sequenced in a study of T cell changes during pregnancy in multiple sclerosis. Only in-frame clones appear in the TCRdb table, and some are missing; sequencing was by immunoSEQ multiplex PCR. Found here are 40,000 to 45,000 clones, nearly 90% of them singletons; the top ten hold 1% to 1.5%. The sequences come from CD4+ T cells from peripheral blood mononuclear cells, collected in the first trimester of pregnancy. The source of these receptors is a female donor with multiple sclerosis, enrolled in a pregnancy study.

V usage is TRBV11-2 and J usage is TRBJ2-2; 7 positions agree with TRBD2. This CDR3 has 18 residues. Trimming cost V 2 bases and J 1 base; bases outside gene matches: 10. Germline V gives CDR1 SGHAT, CDR2 FQNNGV. CDR3: CASSLIIESSGNTGELFF. In DNA, the CDR3 is TGTGCCAGCAGCTTAATTATTGAGTCTAGCGGGAACACCGGGGAGCTGTTTTTT.

V gene TRBV7-9 combines with J gene TRBJ1-1; 11 bases agree with TRBD1. CDR1 SEHNR and CDR2 FQNEAQ come from the germline V gene (reference sequence). The CDR3 length is 15 residues. V lost 2 bases to trimming and J lost 5 bases; unmatched junction nucleotides: 4. The CDR3 nucleotides read TGTGCCAGCAGCTTATATGGGACAGGGGGGACTGAAGCTTTCTTT. This codes for CASSLYGTGGTEAFF.

The genes are TRBV7-2 and TRBJ2-1, with 9 bases fitting TRBD2. V was pared by 10 bases and J by 5 bases, with 9 bases of the junction left unmatched. Germline V gene sequence: CDR1 SGHTA, CDR2 FQGNSA. CDR3 length: 14 residues. The CDR3 protein is CATKVPSGNNEQFF. The CDR3 region has the DNA TGTGCCACGAAAGTGCCTAGCGGGAACAATGAGCAGTTCTTC.

The chain joins TRBV9 to TRBJ2-1; TRBD1 matches 9 bases. Germline V CDR1 and CDR2: SGDLS, YYNGEE. J lost 5 bases, V lost 0 bases, and 12 bases had no gene match. The CDR3 is made up of 18 amino acids. The CDR3 region is CASSVGQGGADTNNEQFF. Written as DNA, the CDR3 is TGTGCCAGCAGCGTAGGACAGGGGGGAGCCGACACCAACAATGAGCAGTTCTTC.

This chain links TRBV27 with TRBJ1-4; tentative D call: TRBD1 (6 bases). The CDR3 has 13 residues. The germline CDR1 and CDR2 sequences are MNHEY and SMNVEV (reference sequence). V was trimmed by 8 bases and J by 8 bases, leaving 15 bases between them. As DNA, the CDR3 is TGTGCCAGCGGGCGGGGGGCGCAAGAAAAACTGTTTTTT. Its translation: CASGRGAQEKLFF.

The J gene is TRBJ2-1, the V gene TRBV28; 14 nucleotides line up with TRBD2. V lost 5 bases and J lost 16; bases outside the gene matches: 10. This CDR3 comprises 14 residues. CDR1 is MDHEN and CDR2 is SYDVKM in the germline V gene. Here the CDR3 DNA reads TGTGCCAGCAGTCGAGGACTAGCGGGAGGACCTGATTTCTTC. Translated: CASSRGLAGGPDFF. Full variable domain (remainder filled in from reference TRBV28 and TRBJ2-1): DVKVTQSSRYLVKRTGEKVFLECVQDMDHENMFWYRQDPGLGLRLIYFSYDVKMKEKGDIPEGYSVSREKKERFSLILESASTNQTSMYLCASSRGLAGGPDFFGPGTRLTVL.

V usage is TRBV28 and J usage is TRBJ1-5, with D possibly matching TRBD1 (6 bases). The CDR3 is made up of 15 amino acids. The germline V gene encodes CDR1 MDHEN and CDR2 SYDVKM. V was trimmed by 7 bases and J by 4 bases, leaving 17 bases between them. The CDR3 is CASNIQGLRNQPQHF. The CDR3 DNA follows: TGTGCCAGCAATATTCAGGGGTTACGTAATCAGCCCCAGCATTTT.

This clone has just one count. This chain links TRBV30 with TRBJ1-5, with D possibly matching TRBD1 (6 bases). The germline gives CDR1 GTSNPN, CDR2 SVGIG (reference sequence). V shed 4 bases and J shed 7 bases, with 17 bases lying between them. The CDR3 covers 14 residues. The CDR3 spells CAWTPGRGAQPQHF. The CDR3 DNA is TGTGCCTGGACCCCGGGCAGGGGCGCCCAGCCCCAGCATTTT. Looking up the rest from reference TRBV30 and TRBJ1-5 gives the full variable domain: SQTIHQWPATLVQPVGSPLSLECTVEGTSNPNLYWYRQAAGRGLQLLFYSVGIGQISSEVPQNLSASRPQDRQFILSSKKLLLSDSGFYLCAWTPGRGAQPQHFGDGTRLSIL.

V gene TRBV19 combines with J gene TRBJ2-3, with a weak D call TRBD2 (5 bases). Per the germline V gene, CDR1 is LNHDA and CDR2 is SQIVND (reference sequence). The CDR3 runs 13 residues. Trimming pared 6 bases from V and 2 bases from J, leaving 9 bases between. The CDR3 bases are TGTGCCAGTAGGATGGAGGACACAGATACGCAGTATTTT. Amino acid sequence: CASRMEDTDTQYF.

V is TRBV7-8 and J is TRBJ2-1; D perhaps matches TRBD2 (6 bases). Looked up from germline, CDR1 is SGHVS and CDR2 is FQNEAQ. V shed 5 bases and J shed 1 base, with 9 bases lying between them. There are 14 residues in the CDR3. This CDR3 reads CASSSGLSYNEQFF. The CDR3 DNA sequence: TGTGCCAGCAGCAGCGGACTATCCTACAATGAGCAGTTCTTC.

The J gene is TRBJ2-3, the V gene TRBV4-1; 14 positions match TRBD2. This CDR3 has 16 residues. The V gene's germline CDR1 is MGHRA and CDR2 YSYEKL. V was pared by 0 bases and J by 4 bases, with 0 bases of the junction left unmatched. In nucleotides, the CDR3 is TGCGCCAGCAGCCAAGAGGGACTAGCGGGAGCAGATACGCAGTATTTT. This gives the protein CASSQEGLAGADTQYF.

The rearrangement uses TRBV7-9 and TRBJ2-7; 10 bases line up with TRBD2. The J segment lost 3 bases and the V segment lost 5 bases, leaving 4 bases of the junction unmatched. There are 14 residues in the CDR3. Germline assignment: CDR1 SEHNR and CDR2 FQNEAQ (reference sequence). In nucleotides, the CDR3 is TGTGCCAGCAGCGTGCTAGCGGGGGACTACGAGCAGTACTTC. Encoded protein: CASSVLAGDYEQYF.

V is TRBV28 and J is TRBJ1-3, with D perhaps matching TRBD1 (5 bases). The CDR3 length is 17 residues. V was cut by 3 bases and J by 4 bases, with 19 bases left in between. The germline gives CDR1 MDHEN, CDR2 SYDVKM. CDR3 in DNA: TGTGCCAGCAGTTTTGGTTGGTACAGGACCGCGGGAAACACCATATATTTT. This sequence encodes CASSFGWYRTAGNTIYF.

This clone was seen just once. The chain is built from TRBV27 and TRBJ2-5; 8 bases align to TRBD1. CDR1 and CDR2 from the germline V gene are MNHEY and SMNVEV (reference sequence). The CDR3 consists of 14 residues. V shed 10 bases and J 4 bases; nucleotides not matched to a gene: 11. The CDR3 coding sequence is TGTGCCACCCAAGGGCAGGGGGCAGGAGAGACCCAGTACTTC. This codes for CATQGQGAGETQYF.

The CDR3 reads CASSQGTGKSEKLFF. In DNA, the CDR3 is TGTGCCAGCAGCCAAGGGACAGGGAAATCTGAAAAACTGTTTTTT. The gene calls are TRBV7-2 and TRBJ1-4; 9 bases agree with TRBD1. With V trimmed by 5 bases and J by 7 bases, 8 bases remained unmatched. The CDR3 totals 15 residues. The germline V gene encodes CDR1 SGHTA and CDR2 FQGNSA. Full variable domain (outside the CDR3, taken from reference TRBV7-2 and TRBJ1-4): GAGVSQSPSNKVTEKGKDVELRCDPISGHTALYWYRQSLGQGLEFLIYFQGNSAPDKSGLPSDRFSAERTGGSVSTLTIQRTQQEDSAVYLCASSQGTGKSEKLFFGSGTQLSVL.

This rearrangement joins TRBV7-8 to TRBJ2-7, with 15 positions matching TRBD2. CDR3 size: 19 residues. V trimming: 5 bases; J trimming: 0 bases; junction bases outside the gene matches: 11. Germline CDR1 reads SGHVS; CDR2 reads FQNEAQ. The CDR3 DNA is TGTGCCAGCAGCAACAGGACTAGCGGGAGGGCCCCGAGCTCCTACGAGCAGTACTTC. This sequence encodes CASSNRTSGRAPSSYEQYF.

The chain employs TRBV6-5 and TRBJ1-1, with TRBD1 as a possible D gene (5 bases). Germline values: CDR1 MNHEY, CDR2 SVGAGI. V was clipped by 6 bases and J by 2 bases, with 10 bases between them. The CDR3 spans 13 residues. The DNA of the CDR3 is TGTGCCAGCAGAACAGGAGTCAACACTGAAGCTTTCTTT. Residues: CASRTGVNTEAFF.

The V call is TRBV5-5, the J call TRBJ1-2; D remains unclear. V dropped 0 bases and J dropped 4 bases, with 13 bases sitting between them. The CDR3 is 15 amino acids. Germline V gene data show CDR1 as SGHKS and CDR2 as YYEKEE (reference sequence). CDR3: CASSLVTGVGYGYTF. CDR3 nucleotides: TGTGCCAGCAGCTTGGTAACCGGGGTGGGCTATGGCTACACCTTC.

The CDR3 region is CVLGGGEQFF. The CDR3 DNA reads TGTGTTTTGGGGGGAGGTGAGCAGTTCTTC. The rearrangement links TRBV30 to TRBJ2-1, with D perhaps TRBD2 (6 bases). Germline V gene lookup returns CDR1 GTSNPN and CDR2 SVGIG (reference sequence). There are 10 residues in the CDR3.

V usage is TRBV30 and J usage is TRBJ2-3; 7 nucleotides agree with TRBD1. Germline V gives CDR1 GTSNPN, CDR2 SVGIG (reference sequence). V lost 4 bases to trimming and J lost 5 bases; unmatched junction nucleotides: 3. The CDR3 has 12 residues. The CDR3 sequence: CAWKGAGDTQYF. The CDR3 DNA follows: TGTGCCTGGAAGGGGGCTGGAGATACGCAGTATTTT.

The genes are TRBV25-1 and TRBJ1-6; D is possibly TRBD1 (6 bases). V was cut by 8 bases and J by 4 bases, with 9 bases left in between. The CDR3 contains 13 residues. Looked up from germline, CDR1 is MGHDK and CDR2 is SYGVNS. The DNA for the CDR3 is TGTGCCAGCGGAGGACAGTATAATTCACCCCTCCACTTT. This sequence encodes CASGGQYNSPLHF.

The J gene is TRBJ1-4, the V gene TRBV19; D is ambiguous. Trimming cost V 10 bases and J 2 bases, with 14 bases left between them. The CDR3 is 14 residues long. The germline gives CDR1 LNHDA, CDR2 SQIVND (reference sequence). CDR3 amino acids: CATRQRPTNEKLFF. The CDR3 nucleotides are TGTGCCACCCGCCAGAGGCCCACTAATGAAAAACTGTTTTTT.

The V call is TRBV19, the J call TRBJ2-7, with 9 positions matching TRBD1. This CDR3 region has 16 residues. Per germline, CDR1 LNHDA and CDR2 SQIVND (reference sequence). V lost 7 bases, J lost 4 bases, and 14 bases stayed unmatched. CDR3 in amino acids: CASTPPTGTGKYEQYF. CDR3 nucleotide sequence: TGTGCCAGTACCCCCCCAACCGGGACAGGGAAGTACGAGCAGTACTTC. Full variable domain (missing parts from reference TRBV19 and TRBJ2-7): DGGITQSPKYLFRKEGQNVTLSCEQNLNHDAMYWYRQDPGQGLRLIYYSQIVNDFQKGDIAEGYSVSREKKESFPLTVTSAQKNPTAFYLCASTPPTGTGKYEQYFGPGTRLTVT.

CDR3 sequence reads: CASSLNRVDTQYF. The CDR3 nucleotides are TGCGCCAGCAGCTTAAACAGGGTAGATACGCAGTATTTT. This rearrangement joins TRBV5-1 to TRBJ2-3; the D gene is possibly TRBD1 (6 bases). Deletions cut 2 bases from V and 5 bases from J, with 9 bases between. CDR1 is SGHRS, CDR2 YFSETQ, per germline. CDR3 size: 13 residues.

The CDR3 protein is CAWSLGDYGYTF. In DNA form, the CDR3 reads TGTGCCTGGAGTCTAGGTGACTATGGCTACACCTTC. This chain connects TRBV30 to TRBJ1-2; D is undetermined. Germline CDR1 is GTSNPN and CDR2 is SVGIG (reference sequence). The CDR3 loop spans 12 amino acids. Trimming stripped 2 bases from V and 3 bases from J, with 7 bases between.

V usage is TRBV30 and J usage is TRBJ1-1; TRBD1 might be the D (6 bases). The germline V and J ends were trimmed by 4 bases and 0 bases, with 9 bases remaining between them. Germline lookup yields CDR1 GTSNPN and CDR2 SVGIG (reference sequence). The CDR3 loop spans 13 amino acids. Written as DNA, the CDR3 is TGTGCCTGGATTGGACAGATGAACACTGAAGCTTTCTTT. Its translation is CAWIGQMNTEAFF.

This rearrangement joins TRBV7-2 to TRBJ2-5; TRBD2 might be the D (5 bases). V was pared by 0 bases and J by 5 bases, with 10 bases between. Germline CDR1 SGHTA, CDR2 FQGNSA. CDR3 length: 14 amino acids. This CDR3 is CASSLAGIDETQYF. DNA of the CDR3: TGTGCCAGCAGCTTAGCCGGGATTGATGAGACCCAGTACTTC.

The V gene is TRBV5-4, the J gene TRBJ1-3; 7 bases align to TRBD1. Germline loops: CDR1 SGHNT, CDR2 YYREEE (reference sequence). This CDR3 region has 15 residues. The V gene end was trimmed by 4 bases and the J gene end by 2 bases; junction bases not matched to a gene: 6. The CDR3: CASSDPQGAGNTIYF. For the CDR3, the DNA is TGTGCCAGCAGCGACCCCCAGGGGGCTGGAAACACCATATATTTT. The complete variable domain, with remaining parts taken from reference TRBV5-4 and TRBJ1-3, reads ETGVTQSPTHLIKTRGQQVTLRCSSQSGHNTVSWYQQALGQGPQFIFQYYREEENGRGNFPPRFSGLQFPNYSSELNVNALELDDSALYLCASSDPQGAGNTIYFGEGSWLTVV.

The chain couples TRBV10-3 to TRBJ2-1; TRBD2 agrees at 10 bases. V was pared by 7 bases and J by 10 bases, with 7 bases of the junction left unmatched. Germline assignment: CDR1 ENHRY and CDR2 SYGVKD. The CDR3 loop spans 13 amino acids. In DNA, the CDR3 is TGTGCCATCACAACTAGCGGGATTGGAGAGCAGTTCTTC. It codes for CAITTSGIGEQFF.

The chain uses TRBV4-2 and TRBJ2-3; the match to TRBD2 covers 7 bases. CDR1 and CDR2 (germline): LGHNA, YNFKEQ. The CDR3 is 16 amino acids. J lost 0 bases, V lost 0 bases, and 3 bases had no gene match. The CDR3 DNA sequence: TGTGCCAGCAGCCAAGACGGTAGCGGGAGCACAGATACGCAGTATTTT. Protein sequence: CASSQDGSGSTDTQYF.